This section outlines one T cell receptor beta chain sequence together with its context. Its cognate antigen is unknown. The J segment lost 3 bases and the V segment lost 11 bases, leaving 13 bases of the junction unmatched. Per germline, CDR1 SNHLY and CDR2 FYNNEI. The length of the CDR3 is 14 residues. The source of the sample is a study of cytomegalovirus exposure and HLA in healthy donors. Regarding the study as a whole: A few chains linked to CMV were shown in vitro to be specific for CMV antigens.

The PCR employed 60 Vbeta primers together with 13 Jbeta primers. Method: immunoSEQ multiplex PCR; TCRdb's copy keeps in-frame clones and lacks some. The listing records roughly 120,000 clones. The clonotype was recovered from a middle-aged man in good health and CMV-seronegative. The chain uses TRBV2 and TRBJ2-7; 7 nucleotides align to TRBD1. Sequences were obtained from PBMCs. The CDR3 bases are TGTGCCTTTGCAAGGGGGCAGGGTGACTACGAGCAGTACTTC. Protein sequence: CAFARGQGDYEQYF.